This T cell receptor (beta chain) was sequenced during a study of breast tumors, draining lymph nodes, adjacent tissues listed by TCRdb under 2016. About the full investigation: TCR beta repertoires were compared across tumor, adjacent nontumor tissue and axillary lymph nodes obtained from breast cancer patients. In human breast cancer, the study set out to assess how tumor, surrounding tissue and draining lymph node repertoires relate to one another and whether T cells might be exchanged between them.

Beyond this particular receptor, the publication reports: Tumor and nontumor tissue repertoires were found to be significantly more similar in luminal-like than in basal-like breast cancer. The study presented the conclusion that tumor T cells originate in lymph nodes as consistent with a hypothesis, not as something directly demonstrated. The data were judged consistent with most tumor T cells deriving from the lymph node and then expanding within tumor tissue. Tumor T-cell repertoires showed less diversity than lymph node repertoires and more diversity than nontumor tissue repertoires, and tumor T-cell repertoires showed preferential V and J gene usage.

After removal of 1 base from V and 3 bases from J, the junction retains 19 bases not matched to a gene. From the cysteine up to the phenylalanine, the CDR3 has a length of 19 residues. Only the CDR3 DNA stays, 57 bases, in frame from base 1. CDR1 and CDR2, looked up from the germline V gene, are SGHTS and YDEGEE. The data were produced on an Illumina HiSeq 2000. Multiplex PCR amplification was used to generate the TCR beta chain libraries. High-throughput sequencing was used to analyze the amplified TCR beta chain products. TCRdb ran its own pipeline on the public reads, namely fastp trimming at Q25 and MiXCR clone calling, and kept in-frame beta chains. A single entry per CDR3 protein holds the most common genes and DNA from its merged rows. The sample table shows roughly 86,000 distinct CDR3 sequences, and 15% to 20% are seen once. The top ten clones comprise 2% to 2.5% of the sample. This clonotype was found many times. Its antigen remains undetermined. The record has no base qualities; no much larger clone is one base away.

Lymph node samples came from the axillary draining lymph nodes of breast cancer patients. The rearrangement joined TRBV5-8 to TRBJ2-7; 7 nucleotides in the junction match TRBD2. This sequence was found in a female donor with breast cancer. Some clones in this sample may be carry-over from other donors' samples. Sequenced input: axillary lymph node tissue. The CDR3 region: CASSLWVTGLGREIYEQYF. The sequence in DNA is TGTGCCAGCAGCTTGTGGGTGACGGGGCTCGGGCGGGAGATCTACGAGCAGTACTTC.